This entry lists 32 T cell receptor beta chains sequenced from one sample in a study of blood T cell repertoires in COVID-19. TCRdb's table, derived via immunoSEQ multiplex PCR, lists solely in-frame clones and lacks some. The table shows over 150,000 clones, with around nine tenths occurring only once. Sequencing input: peripheral blood. These receptor sequences come from a woman between 18 and 29 years old who had recovered from COVID-19.

This chain uses TRBV7-8 with TRBJ2-5; D might be TRBD2 (6 bases). The CDR3 has 15 residues. V was trimmed by 5 bases and J by 3 bases, leaving 16 bases between them. Looked up from germline, CDR1 is SGHVS and CDR2 is FQNEAQ. The CDR3 coding sequence is TGTGCCAGCAGCCCCCACCGACCGGGGGAAGAGACCCAGTACTTC. Protein: CASSPHRPGEETQYF.

This rearrangement joins TRBV4-3 to TRBJ1-2, with TRBD1 as a possible D gene (6 bases). The ends were cut back, 4 bases at V and 3 bases at J, with 15 bases in the middle. This CDR3 has 15 amino acids. From germline, CDR1 is LGHNA and CDR2 YSLEER. The CDR3 loop reads CASSPSGGRDYGYTF. The CDR3 DNA follows: TGCGCCAGCAGCCCTTCGGGGGGCAGGGACTATGGCTACACCTTC.

The chain has TRBV2 and TRBJ1-2; D unresolved. Trimming cost V 6 bases and J 0 bases, with 14 bases left between them. The CDR3 is 15 residues long. Germline CDR1 and CDR2: SNHLY and FYNNEI. The CDR3 is CASRKEDLANYGYTF. The CDR3 coding sequence is TGTGCCAGCAGGAAGGAGGACCTAGCTAACTATGGCTACACCTTC.

The V and J genes are TRBV7-9 and TRBJ1-6, with 7 bases that match TRBD1. The CDR3 has 14 residues. Germline CDR1 and CDR2: SEHNR and FQNEAQ (reference sequence). Trimming removed 5 bases from V and 14 bases from J; junction bases left unmatched: 12. CDR3 amino acids: CASSLGTEGPSLHF. CDR3 sequence (DNA): TGTGCCAGCAGCCTGGGGACAGAGGGCCCATCCCTCCACTTT. The variable domain in full, with the rest retrieved from reference TRBV7-9 and TRBJ1-6, is DTGVSQNPRHKITKRGQNVTFRCDPISEHNRLYWYRQTLGQGPEFLTYFQNEAQLEKSRLLSDRFSAERPKGSFSTLEIQRTEQGDSAMYLCASSLGTEGPSLHFGNGTRLTVT.

This rearrangement joins TRBV27 to TRBJ1-2, with a weak D call TRBD1 (5 bases). This CDR3 has 14 amino acids. Trimming shortened V by 5 bases and J by 6 bases, and 16 bases separated the two germline ends. Germline V gene lookup returns CDR1 MNHEY and CDR2 SMNVEV (reference sequence). The chain's CDR3 is CASSLVGGRNGYTF. CDR3 sequence (DNA): TGTGCCAGCAGTCTCGTCGGGGGAAGGAATGGCTACACCTTC.

J is TRBJ2-4 and V is TRBV4-1; D may be TRBD2 (6 bases). This CDR3 is built from 15 residues. Germline CDR1 reads MGHRA; CDR2 reads YSYEKL. V lost 4 bases to trimming and J lost 3 bases, with 13 bases between them. Here the CDR3 DNA reads TGCGCCAGCAGCCTGTCTGAGGAGGGCAAAAACATTCAGTACTTC. Translation: CASSLSEEGKNIQYF.

The rearrangement links TRBV7-8 to TRBJ1-2; TRBD1 is a possible D gene (5 bases). Germline-derived CDR1 and CDR2 are SGHVS and FQNEAQ. The CDR3 is 12 amino acids. V gave up 11 bases and J gave up 6 bases, with 16 bases separating them. The CDR3, as DNA: TGTGCCCTATGGGGCAGGGAAGATGGCTACACCTTC. Protein product: CALWGREDGYTF.

The chain carries TRBV10-1 and TRBJ2-3; TRBD1 aligns across 7 bases. Germline lookup yields CDR1 WNHNN and CDR2 SYGVQD (reference sequence). With V trimmed by 6 bases and J by 2 bases, 2 bases remained unmatched. The length of the CDR3 is 13 residues. The CDR3 is CASRDRHTDTQYF. In DNA, the CDR3 is TGCGCCAGCAGGGACAGGCACACAGATACGCAGTATTTT.

This clone was picked up many times. V gene TRBV4-1 combines with J gene TRBJ1-1; D is undetermined. V was trimmed by 2 bases and J by 0 bases, leaving 7 bases between them. The length of the CDR3 is 14 residues. Germline CDR1 is MGHRA and CDR2 is YSYEKL. CDR3 region: CASSQPFMNTEAFF. The CDR3 DNA reads as TGCGCCAGCAGCCAACCTTTTATGAACACTGAAGCTTTCTTT.

J is TRBJ1-2 and V is TRBV6-5; weak D call: TRBD1 (6 bases). Trimming stripped 6 bases from V and 0 bases from J, with 14 bases between. The CDR3 has 15 residues. Germline V gives CDR1 MNHEY, CDR2 SVGAGI. The CDR3 DNA sequence: TGTGCCAGCAGACTATGGACAGAAGCTAACTATGGCTACACCTTC. It codes for CASRLWTEANYGYTF.

V gene TRBV25-1 combines with J gene TRBJ1-4; perhaps TRBD1 as D (6 bases). The CDR3 is made up of 15 amino acids. The V gene lost 3 bases and the J gene lost 0 bases, with 8 bases spanning the gap. Germline V gene lookup returns CDR1 MGHDK and CDR2 SYGVNS. The CDR3 coding sequence is TGTGCCAGCAGTGACTACAGGGCAACTAATGAAAAACTGTTTTTT. Residues: CASSDYRATNEKLFF.

The chain is built from TRBV6-2 or TRBV6-3 and TRBJ2-1; 10 positions match TRBD2. The trim removed 4 bases at V and 5 bases at J, leaving 5 bases unmatched. This CDR3 has 15 residues. Germline CDR1 is MNHEY and CDR2 is SVGEGT. CDR3 coding DNA: TGTGCCAGCAGTTCCAAGCGGGGGGGCCACAATGAGCAGTTCTTC. Protein sequence: CASSSKRGGHNEQFF.

The CDR3, as DNA: TGTGCCACCAGTGAGAATACAGAGACCTATGGCTACACCTTC. Its translation: CATSENTETYGYTF. This rearrangement joins TRBV24-1 to TRBJ1-2; D is uncertain. The CDR3 totals 14 residues. Germline V CDR1 and CDR2: KGHDR, SFDVKD. V lost 4 bases to trimming and J lost 4 bases, with 12 bases between them.

The rearrangement uses TRBV5-4 and TRBJ1-2; D may be TRBD1 (6 bases). V was clipped by 4 bases and J by 7 bases, with 11 bases between them. CDR3 size: 12 residues. Looked up from germline, CDR1 is SGHNT and CDR2 is YYREEE (reference sequence). The CDR3 sequence: CASSPPRGGYTF. In DNA form, the CDR3 reads TGTGCCAGCAGCCCCCCCAGGGGTGGCTACACCTTC. Complete variable domain (other parts from reference TRBV5-4 and TRBJ1-2): ETGVTQSPTHLIKTRGQQVTLRCSSQSGHNTVSWYQQALGQGPQFIFQYYREEENGRGNFPPRFSGLQFPNYSSELNVNALELDDSALYLCASSPPRGGYTFGSGTRLTVV.

The CDR3, as DNA: TGTGCCAGCAGCTTGGTACGTTTACTGCACCAAAGCACAGATACGCAGTATTTT. Protein sequence: CASSLVRLLHQSTDTQYF. This chain links TRBV7-8 with TRBJ2-3; D is unclear. Trimming left V 3 bases short and J 0 bases short, with 19 bases between. The CDR3 contains 18 residues. Germline CDR1 reads SGHVS; CDR2 reads FQNEAQ.

This sequence joins TRBV27 and TRBJ1-3; TRBD1 is a possible D gene (5 bases). Germline values: CDR1 MNHEY, CDR2 SMNVEV (reference sequence). V lost 8 bases to trimming and J lost 4 bases, with 12 bases between them. This CDR3 comprises 13 residues. The CDR3 spells CASRQSLGNTIYF. The DNA for the CDR3 is TGTGCCAGCCGACAGAGCCTGGGAAACACCATATATTTT.

This chain connects TRBV7-2 to TRBJ1-2; no clear D. The CDR3 has 13 amino acids. Germline assignment: CDR1 SGHTA and CDR2 FQGNSA. Trimming pared 1 base from V and 4 bases from J, leaving 7 bases between. This CDR3 reads CASSLGSPYGYTF. DNA of the CDR3: TGTGCCAGCAGCTTAGGGAGTCCCTATGGCTACACCTTC.

The chain carries TRBV24-1 and TRBJ1-4, with TRBD1 matching 9 bases. Germline lookup yields CDR1 KGHDR and CDR2 SFDVKD. The CDR3 sequence is 14 residues long. Losses at the gene ends were 0 bases for V and 15 bases for J; bases not matched to a gene: 7. CDR3 nucleotides: TGTGCCACCAGTGATTTGTGGACAGGGGTCGGGGTGTTTTTT. This sequence encodes CATSDLWTGVGVFF.

The gene calls are TRBV7-9 and TRBJ1-6, with 8 positions matching TRBD1. This CDR3 region has 15 residues. The germline V gene encodes CDR1 SEHNR and CDR2 FQNEAQ (reference sequence). J gave up 7 bases and V 5 bases, and 7 bases lay outside the gene matches. CDR3 sequence reads: CASSPPGGRNSPLHF. CDR3 nucleotide sequence: TGTGCCAGCAGCCCCCCAGGGGGCAGGAATTCACCCCTCCACTTT.

The chain links TRBV19 to TRBJ2-1, with D unclear. CDR3 length: 13 residues. Germline loops: CDR1 LNHDA, CDR2 SQIVND (reference sequence). Trimming shortened V by 4 bases and J by 4 bases, and 8 bases separated the two germline ends. The CDR3 DNA sequence: TGTGCCAGTAGTACCGACTTATACAATGAGCAGTTCTTC. Translated, it gives CASSTDLYNEQFF. Combining the CDR3 with reference TRBV19 and TRBJ2-1 gives the whole variable domain DGGITQSPKYLFRKEGQNVTLSCEQNLNHDAMYWYRQDPGQGLRLIYYSQIVNDFQKGDIAEGYSVSREKKESFPLTVTSAQKNPTAFYLCASSTDLYNEQFFGPGTRLTVL.

Notes on this clone: The same CDR3 arises from other DNA sequences in this sample as well. The chain combines TRBV5-1 with TRBJ1-2; D unresolved. This CDR3 has 14 residues. V was trimmed by 0 bases and J by 4 bases, leaving 10 bases between them. The germline gives CDR1 SGHRS, CDR2 YFSETQ. The CDR3 sequence: CASSLVQEGYGYTF. In DNA, the CDR3 is TGCGCCAGCAGCTTGGTACAAGAGGGCTATGGCTACACCTTC. Combining the CDR3 with reference TRBV5-1 and TRBJ1-2 gives the whole variable domain KAGVTQTPRYLIKTRGQQVTLSCSPISGHRSVSWYQQTPGQGLQFLFEYFSETQRNKGNFPGRFSGRQFSNSRSEMNVSTLELGDSALYLCASSLVQEGYGYTFGSGTRLTVV.

This clone occurred once. The rearrangement links TRBV24-1 to TRBJ1-1; D perhaps matches TRBD1 (5 bases). The CDR3 is made up of 14 amino acids. Per the germline V gene, CDR1 is KGHDR and CDR2 is SFDVKD. Trimming took 3 bases from V and 10 from J, leaving 17 bases between them. The CDR3 DNA is TGTGCCACCAGTGATCCCTCCGGGGGGTTTGGAGCTTTCTTT. This gives the protein CATSDPSGGFGAFF.

This chain uses TRBV6-5 with TRBJ2-2, with D perhaps TRBD2 (6 bases). Trimming took 7 bases from V and 4 from J, leaving 13 bases between them. The germline CDR1 and CDR2 sequences are MNHEY and SVGAGI. This CDR3 region has 14 residues. CDR3 in amino acids: CASTAWDFTGELFF. As DNA, the CDR3 is TGTGCCAGCACCGCATGGGACTTCACCGGGGAGCTGTTTTTT.

CDR3 coding DNA: TGTGCCAGCAGTTACTCTACTAACTATGGCTACACCTTC. Its protein product is CASSYSTNYGYTF. The chain has TRBV6-2 or TRBV6-3 and TRBJ1-2; D is unclear. CDR3 length: 13 residues. V was pared by 0 bases and J by 0 bases, with 2 bases between. Germline V gene sequence: CDR1 MNHEY, CDR2 SVGEGT.

This clone was picked up one time. V gene TRBV27 combines with J gene TRBJ2-7, with 9 bases that match TRBD2. V was clipped by 6 bases and J by 6 bases; unmatched bases: 12. Germline CDR1 is MNHEY and CDR2 is SMNVEV (reference sequence). The length of the CDR3 is 15 residues. CDR3 residues: CASSGGGALITEQYF. CDR3 DNA: TGTGCCAGCAGCGGCGGGGGGGCCTTAATAACCGAGCAGTACTTC.

This clone was detected once. The chain carries TRBV6-4 and TRBJ2-1; possible D gene TRBD1, 6 bases. V shed 4 bases and J shed 2 bases, with 12 bases lying between them. The CDR3 consists of 15 residues. The germline V gene has CDR1 MRHNA and CDR2 SNTAGT. The chain's CDR3 is CASSGGQGPYNEQFF. The CDR3 DNA is TGTGCCAGCAGTGGGGGGCAGGGCCCCTACAATGAGCAGTTCTTC.

The sample holds many counts of this clone. The gene calls are TRBV15 and TRBJ2-3; 11 positions match TRBD1. The CDR3 is 15 residues long. V was pared by 1 base and J by 4 bases, with 1 base of the junction left unmatched. The germline CDR1 and CDR2 sequences are LNHNV and YYDKDF (reference sequence). CDR3 DNA: TGTGCCACCAGCAGAGGGACAGGGGGCGCAGATACGCAGTATTTT. It codes for CATSRGTGGADTQYF.

The chain joins TRBV27 to TRBJ2-3; a possible D gene is TRBD2 (5 bases). Trimming stripped 5 bases from V and 1 base from J, with 7 bases between. The germline CDR1 and CDR2 sequences are MNHEY and SMNVEV (reference sequence). This CDR3 is 13 amino acids long. Here the CDR3 reads CASSLRGTDTQYF. The CDR3 region has the DNA TGTGCCAGCAGTCTGCGGGGCACAGATACGCAGTATTTT.

The V and J genes are TRBV7-9 and TRBJ1-4; tentative D call: TRBD1 (5 bases). The CDR3 contains 14 residues. From germline, CDR1 is SEHNR and CDR2 FQNEAQ (reference sequence). V lost 6 bases to trimming and J lost 7 bases, with 15 bases between them. The CDR3 region has the DNA TGTGCCAGCAGGGAATCAGGGTACCGTGAAAAACTGTTTTTT. Its protein product is CASRESGYREKLFF.

The chain combines TRBV9 with TRBJ2-5; no definite D call. The CDR3 covers 14 residues. V was clipped by 0 bases and J by 2 bases, with 8 bases between them. Per germline, CDR1 SGDLS and CDR2 YYNGEE. CDR3 bases: TGTGCCAGCAGCGTAGGGTTAGCTCAAGAGACCCAGTACTTC. Protein product: CASSVGLAQETQYF.

The rearrangement joins TRBV9 to TRBJ2-1; 7 nucleotides align to TRBD2. The CDR3 is 15 amino acids. The ends lost 3 bases at V and 0 bases at J; junction bases unmatched: 3. Germline-derived CDR1 and CDR2 are SGDLS and YYNGEE. CDR3 nucleotide sequence: TGTGCCAGCAGCGAAGGCGGGAGCTCCTACAATGAGCAGTTCTTC. This gives the protein CASSEGGSSYNEQFF.

This clone was picked up one time. V gene TRBV7-9 combines with J gene TRBJ1-4, with a tentative D call TRBD1 (5 bases). The CDR3 consists of 14 residues. In germline, CDR1 is SEHNR, CDR2 FQNEAQ (reference sequence). Between the trimmed V and J ends, which lost 3 bases and 8 bases, there was a span of 13 bases. The CDR3 spells CASSLGGAGEKLFF. The CDR3 coding sequence is TGTGCCAGCAGCTTGGGAGGGGCAGGGGAAAAACTGTTTTTT.